The T cell receptor (beta chain) under discussion was sequenced for a study of T cells after yellow fever vaccination. By 5'RACE template switching, TCR cDNA was produced, with a universal primer site and UMIs added in the process. One entry per CDR3 protein results from TCRdb running MiXCR on the 5' RACE reads. The sample carries approximately 600,000 distinct CDR3 sequences, approximately 13% recorded once. Deletions cut 5 bases from V and 7 bases from J, with 9 bases between. This CDR3 spans 11 amino acids. Germline loops: CDR1 ENHRY, CDR2 SYGVKD. The study, taken as a whole, reports: At 95% to 96% for CD4 and 75% to 90% for CD8, most primary-vaccination clones showed up again after the booster.

This clonotype has ten or more counts. Its antigen is unknown. The source is a man aged 25 to 40 who received the YFV17D yellow fever vaccine. The chain employs TRBV10-3 and TRBJ2-7; D is uncertain. The material sequenced was PBMCs, taken on the day of the yellow fever booster vaccination. CDR3 nucleotide sequence: TGTGCCATCAGTAACTTAGAGGAGCAGTACTTC. This translates into CAISNLEEQYF.